This record concerns one TCR beta chain sequence. Antigen specificity is unknown. The entry originates in a study of CXCR3-negative and CXCR3-positive naive CD8 T cells. General study results and limits: More hydrophobic TRB CDR3s were found in CXCR3-positive naive cells than in CXCR3-negative naive cells.

In preparing the TRB cDNA libraries, 5' RACE with UMI labels was used. TCRdb re-called the 5' RACE reads and catalogs CDR3 proteins one per entry, DNA excluded. Its table records some 85,000 distinct CDR3 sequences. The sample consisted of naive CXCR3+ CD8+ T cells from blood. Subset given: CD45RO-CCR7+CD27+CD95- naive CD8+ T cells expressing CXCR3 (TNR3+). The sequence was collected from a human donor in good health. Some clones in this sample may be carry-over from other donors' samples.

This CDR3 is CASSHSGPEGTEAFF. The rearrangement joins TRBV4-3 to TRBJ1-1. This CDR3 is built from 15 residues. Germline lookup yields CDR1 LGHNA and CDR2 YSLEER.